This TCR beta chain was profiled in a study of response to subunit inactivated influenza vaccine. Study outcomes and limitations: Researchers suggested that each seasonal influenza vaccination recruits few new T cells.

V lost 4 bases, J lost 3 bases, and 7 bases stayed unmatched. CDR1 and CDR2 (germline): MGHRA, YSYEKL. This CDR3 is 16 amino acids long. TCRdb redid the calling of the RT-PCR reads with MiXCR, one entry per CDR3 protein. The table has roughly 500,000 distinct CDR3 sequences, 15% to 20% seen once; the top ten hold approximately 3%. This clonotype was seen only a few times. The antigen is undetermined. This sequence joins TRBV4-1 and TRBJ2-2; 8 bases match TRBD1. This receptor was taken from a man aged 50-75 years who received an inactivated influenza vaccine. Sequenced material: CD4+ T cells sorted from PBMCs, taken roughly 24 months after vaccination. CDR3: CASSLGQGAYTGELFF. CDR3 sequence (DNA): TGCGCCAGCAGCCTCGGACAGGGCGCGTACACCGGGGAGCTGTTTTTT.